Given below is one T cell receptor (beta chain) in context. These data belong to a study of Ad26.COV2.S vaccination and SARS-CoV-2 variants. Assay used: immunoSEQ multiplex PCR; TCRdb lists only in-frame clones, some missing. The table lists about 400,000 clones, approximately 90% of them singletons. Treatment reported: roughly 18 received Ad26.COV2.S at low or high dose, single or two shots; roughly 5 received placebo; per-sample allocation not given. Each sample was drawn 63 days after the first injection (of vaccine or placebo). Adults aged 18-55 years in Boston included the donor. The shot given was an Ad26 vector that makes Wuhan-strain SARS-CoV-2 spike. Sequenced material: peripheral blood, taken in a trial of Ad26.COV2.S vaccine versus placebo. This clonotype was obtained from a person between 18 and 60 years old who received the Ad26.COV2.S COVID-19 vaccine or a placebo.

CDR3 nucleotides: TGTGCCAGCTCACCACCGCGCCTTTTCGCCAGGGGCACAGATACGCAGTATTTT. Amino acid sequence: CASSPPRLFARGTDTQYF. The genes are TRBV18 and TRBJ2-3, with D maybe TRBD1 (5 bases). The CDR3 sequence is 18 residues long. The germline V gene has CDR1 KGHSH and CDR2 LQKENI. V was clipped by 0 bases and J by 1 base, with 17 bases between them.